The 23 T cell receptor beta chains listed next were all sequenced from one sample in a study of T cells after yellow fever vaccination. Each CDR3 protein gets one entry after TCRdb re-called the 5' RACE reads with MiXCR. This sample yields more than 350,000 distinct CDR3 sequences, of which 9.5% to 13% are seen a single time; less than 20% belongs to the top ten. Sequencing used PBMCs, obtained on the day of the first yellow fever vaccination. These receptors all come from a man younger than 35 who received the YFV17D yellow fever vaccine.

This clonotype came up many times. The DNA of the CDR3 is TGCGCCAGCATGCCGACGGGCAGACTCTATGGCTACACCTTC. Its protein is CASMPTGRLYGYTF. The chain is built from TRBV5-1 and TRBJ1-2; no definite D call. V was clipped by 6 bases and J by 4 bases, with 16 bases between them. CDR1 and CDR2 from the germline V gene are SGHRS and YFSETQ. The CDR3 loop spans 14 amino acids.

The chain uses TRBV5-6 and TRBJ2-6; D gene ambiguous. The V gene's germline CDR1 is SGHDT and CDR2 YYEEEE. V was clipped by 4 bases and J by 0 bases, with 8 bases between them. CDR3 length: 15 residues. The CDR3 loop reads CASSRIISGANVLTF. In DNA, the CDR3 is TGTGCCAGCAGCCGCATCATCTCTGGGGCCAACGTCCTGACTTTC.

The table lists this clonotype with a few counts. The rearrangement links TRBV6-1 to TRBJ2-4; 12 positions agree with TRBD1. CDR1 MNHNS and CDR2 SASEGT come from the germline V gene. V trimming: 6 bases; J trimming: 3 bases; junction bases outside the gene matches: 15. The CDR3 runs 19 residues. Written as DNA, the CDR3 is TGTGCCAGCAGCGTAGGGACAGGGGGCGGAACTTTCGGCAAAAACATTCAGTACTTC. This gives the protein CASSVGTGGGTFGKNIQYF.

The rearrangement links TRBV18 to TRBJ2-5, with 9 bases matching TRBD1. CDR3 length equals 15 residues. The germline CDR1 and CDR2 sequences are KGHSH and LQKENI. J gave up 5 bases and V 3 bases, and 7 bases lay outside the gene matches. In nucleotides, the CDR3 is TGTGCCAGCTCACCGCAGTGGGACAGGGTTGAGACCCAGTACTTC. Translated: CASSPQWDRVETQYF.

To note about this clonotype: The junction and the germline gene differ at one end; a read error may be behind it. This chain joins TRBV12-3 or TRBV12-4 and TRBJ1-1; D is ambiguous. The CDR3 is 14 residues long. The CDR3 region is CASSFRGRFTEDFF. The CDR3 bases are TGTGCCAGCAGTTTCAGAGGGAGGTTCACTGAAGATTTCTTT.

The chain couples TRBV7-2 to TRBJ1-5; D gene ambiguous. Germline-derived CDR1 and CDR2 are SGHTA and FQGNSA. V was pared by 5 bases and J by 0 bases, with 11 bases between. This CDR3 region has 15 residues. DNA for the CDR3: TGTGCCAGCAGCGTACAGATGTATAGCAATCAGCCCCAGCATTTT. Translating it yields CASSVQMYSNQPQHF.

This clonotype was observed a handful of times. The chain uses TRBV7-2 and TRBJ2-7; 8 nucleotides agree with TRBD2. The CDR3 spans 15 residues. Germline CDR1 and CDR2: SGHTA and FQGNSA. After removal of 4 bases from V and 6 bases from J, the junction contained 11 bases not matched to a gene. CDR3 nucleotide sequence: TGTGCCAGCAGCTCGCCGACTAGCGTGTTCACCGAGCAGTACTTC. It encodes CASSSPTSVFTEQYF.

This clonotype was found a few times. V is TRBV7-2 and J is TRBJ1-1, with 11 bases fitting TRBD1. This CDR3 is built from 13 residues. Trimming removed 5 bases from V and 11 bases from J; junction bases left unmatched: 7. CDR1 SGHTA and CDR2 FQGNSA come from the germline V gene. CDR3 nucleotides: TGTGCCAGCAGCCCGGACAGGGGGCCCGGGGCTTTCTTT. Translation: CASSPDRGPGAFF. The entire variable domain, with the rest obtained from reference TRBV7-2 and TRBJ1-1, is as follows: GAGVSQSPSNKVTEKGKDVELRCDPISGHTALYWYRQSLGQGLEFLIYFQGNSAPDKSGLPSDRFSAERTGGSVSTLTIQRTQQEDSAVYLCASSPDRGPGAFFGQGTRLTVV.

The chain links TRBV5-1 to TRBJ2-6; 9 bases are a match to TRBD1. Germline values: CDR1 SGHRS, CDR2 YFSETQ. V shed 5 bases and J 1 base; nucleotides not matched to a gene: 10. The CDR3 totals 18 residues. CDR3 in amino acids: CASRSSGTGPSGANVLTF. CDR3 nucleotide sequence: TGCGCCAGCAGATCTTCCGGGACAGGGCCTTCTGGGGCCAACGTCCTGACTTTC.

Many counts were recorded for this clonotype. This chain joins TRBV5-1 and TRBJ1-1; perhaps TRBD1 as D (6 bases). The CDR3 consists of 15 residues. V shed 0 bases and J shed 3 bases, with 12 bases lying between them. Per the germline V gene, CDR1 is SGHRS and CDR2 is YFSETQ. The CDR3 loop reads CASSLAAEGDTEAFF. DNA for the CDR3: TGCGCCAGCAGCTTGGCGGCTGAGGGGGACACTGAAGCTTTCTTT.

This clonotype was seen a few times. This sequence joins TRBV7-9 and TRBJ2-1; tentatively, D is TRBD2 (5 bases). Germline values: CDR1 SEHNR, CDR2 FQNEAQ (reference sequence). Trimming left V 5 bases short and J 8 bases short, with 22 bases between. The length of the CDR3 is 16 residues. CDR3 sequence: CASSKLSRGLIHEQFF. The DNA for the CDR3 is TGTGCCAGCAGCAAATTATCCCGGGGTCTAATACATGAGCAGTTCTTC.

Only one count was recorded for this clonotype. The chain combines TRBV7-2 with TRBJ2-2; perhaps TRBD1 as D (5 bases). V lost 5 bases and J lost 5, with 15 bases in between. The CDR3 loop spans 15 amino acids. Germline V gives CDR1 SGHTA, CDR2 FQGNSA. Here the CDR3 DNA reads TGTGCCAGCAGCCTCCCCTACAGGACAACCGGGGAGCTGTTTTTT. This gives the protein CASSLPYRTTGELFF.

This clonotype occurred a few times. This chain joins TRBV7-9 and TRBJ2-1; 9 positions match TRBD1. The CDR3 has 16 amino acids. Germline CDR1 is SEHNR and CDR2 is FQNEAQ (reference sequence). The V and J ends lost 4 bases and 8 bases, in that order; junction bases with no gene match: 12. The CDR3 sequence: CASSSRFGTGIDEQFF. In nucleotides, the CDR3 is TGTGCCAGCAGCTCCCGGTTTGGGACAGGGATTGATGAGCAGTTCTTC.

This clonotype was seen many times. This sequence joins TRBV11-2 and TRBJ1-1, with D possibly TRBD1 on 6 matching bases. V was cut by 4 bases and J by 4 bases, with 16 bases left in between. The germline V gene has CDR1 SGHAT and CDR2 FQNNGV. The CDR3 is 15 residues long. The CDR3 DNA is TGTGCCAGCAGCTCCCCGGGACAATGGAGCACTGAAGCTTTCTTT. Translation: CASSSPGQWSTEAFF.

This chain uses TRBV2 with TRBJ2-7; D is uncertain. The CDR3 extends over 13 amino acids. CDR1 is SNHLY, CDR2 FYNNEI, per germline. V was clipped by 5 bases and J by 3 bases, with 11 bases between them. The CDR3, as DNA: TGTGCCAGCAGTAGCCGGGCAAACTACGAGCAGTACTTC. Protein product: CASSSRANYEQYF.

This clonotype was found a few times. V is TRBV4-1 and J is TRBJ1-2; 7 bases map to TRBD1. Trimming at V came to 2 bases and at J to 14 bases, leaving 11 bases not matched to a gene. Germline V gene data show CDR1 as MGHRA and CDR2 as YSYEKL. The CDR3 contains 13 residues. The CDR3 coding sequence is TGCGCCAGCAGCCAAAGGACGGGGACAGCTAGTACCTTC. Amino acids: CASSQRTGTASTF.

This clonotype turned up a few times. The chain combines TRBV4-3 with TRBJ2-1; the match to TRBD1 covers 8 bases. V shed 0 bases and J 8 bases; nucleotides not matched to a gene: 15. The CDR3 loop spans 18 amino acids. Germline V gene lookup returns CDR1 LGHNA and CDR2 YSLEER. This CDR3 is CASSQDRVARQGLHEQFF. As DNA, the CDR3 is TGCGCCAGCAGCCAAGATCGTGTGGCGAGACAGGGGCTTCATGAGCAGTTCTTC.

This clonotype was counted between two and nine times. The CDR3 bases are TGTGCCAGCAGAGACAACAGGGTGCAACCCCCCTACGAGCAGTACTTC. Translation: CASRDNRVQPPYEQYF. The chain combines TRBV5-4 with TRBJ2-7, with D perhaps matching TRBD1 (6 bases). Germline V gives CDR1 SGHNT, CDR2 YYREEE (reference sequence). The V end was cut by 5 bases, the J end by 2 bases, with 20 bases between. The CDR3 is made up of 16 amino acids.

This clonotype was detected only a few times. This chain uses TRBV12-3 or TRBV12-4 with TRBJ2-6, with 7 nucleotides matching TRBD1. With V trimmed by 2 bases and J by 3 bases, 4 bases remained unmatched. The CDR3 covers 16 residues. CDR3 sequence reads: CASSLPGGFGANVLTF. The CDR3 coding sequence is TGTGCCAGCAGTTTACCAGGGGGTTTTGGGGCCAACGTCCTGACTTTC.

This clonotype occurred once. The V gene is TRBV11-2, the J gene TRBJ1-2, with a tentative D call TRBD1 (6 bases). The germline CDR1 and CDR2 sequences are SGHAT and FQNNGV. Trimming pared 5 bases from V and 5 bases from J, leaving 21 bases between. The CDR3 is 16 residues long. CDR3 amino acids: CASSPSPTGIGYGYTF. The CDR3 nucleotides read TGTGCCAGCAGCCCGAGTCCTACAGGGATCGGGTATGGCTACACCTTC.

The chain couples TRBV9 to TRBJ2-5; 10 positions agree with TRBD1. Germline CDR1 and CDR2: SGDLS and YYNGEE. This CDR3 is 15 amino acids long. Trimming at V came to 1 base and at J to 5 bases, leaving 5 bases not matched to a gene. The CDR3: CASSVPGQGSETQYF. Here the CDR3 DNA reads TGTGCCAGCAGCGTACCGGGACAGGGGTCGGAGACCCAGTACTTC.

This clonotype appeared a few times. The J gene is TRBJ2-1, the V gene TRBV19; unclear D gene. Germline V lookup: CDR1 LNHDA, CDR2 SQIVND (reference sequence). Trimming shortened V by 3 bases and J by 0 bases, and 9 bases separated the two germline ends. This CDR3 has 15 residues. The CDR3 DNA is TGTGCCAGTAGTATTTCCGCCCCCTCCTACAATGAGCAGTTCTTC. It yields the protein CASSISAPSYNEQFF.

This chain joins TRBV12-3 or TRBV12-4 and TRBJ2-3, with D hard to call. The V gene lost 7 bases and the J gene lost 2 bases, with 16 bases spanning the gap. This CDR3 spans 15 amino acids. This CDR3 is CASTSLADSTDTQYF. CDR3 nucleotides: TGTGCCAGCACCTCCTTGGCCGACTCCACAGATACGCAGTATTTT.